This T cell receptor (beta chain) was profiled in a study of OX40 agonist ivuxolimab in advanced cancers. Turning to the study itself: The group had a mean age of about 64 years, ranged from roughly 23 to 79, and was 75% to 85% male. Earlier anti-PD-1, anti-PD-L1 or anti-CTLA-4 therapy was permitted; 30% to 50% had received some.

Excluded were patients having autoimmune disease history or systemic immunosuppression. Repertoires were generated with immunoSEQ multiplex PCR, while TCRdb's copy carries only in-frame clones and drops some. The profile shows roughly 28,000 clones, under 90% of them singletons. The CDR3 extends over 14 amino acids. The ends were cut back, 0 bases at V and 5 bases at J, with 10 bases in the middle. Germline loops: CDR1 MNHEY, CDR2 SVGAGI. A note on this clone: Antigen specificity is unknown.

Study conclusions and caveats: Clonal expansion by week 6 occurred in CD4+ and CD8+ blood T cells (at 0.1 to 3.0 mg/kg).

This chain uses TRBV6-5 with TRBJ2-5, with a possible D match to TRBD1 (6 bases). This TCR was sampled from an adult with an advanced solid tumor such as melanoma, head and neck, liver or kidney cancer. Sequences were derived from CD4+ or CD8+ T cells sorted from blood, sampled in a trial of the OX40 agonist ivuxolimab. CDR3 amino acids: CASSYSTGLETQYF. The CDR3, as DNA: TGTGCCAGCAGTTACTCGACAGGTCTGGAGACCCAGTACTTC.